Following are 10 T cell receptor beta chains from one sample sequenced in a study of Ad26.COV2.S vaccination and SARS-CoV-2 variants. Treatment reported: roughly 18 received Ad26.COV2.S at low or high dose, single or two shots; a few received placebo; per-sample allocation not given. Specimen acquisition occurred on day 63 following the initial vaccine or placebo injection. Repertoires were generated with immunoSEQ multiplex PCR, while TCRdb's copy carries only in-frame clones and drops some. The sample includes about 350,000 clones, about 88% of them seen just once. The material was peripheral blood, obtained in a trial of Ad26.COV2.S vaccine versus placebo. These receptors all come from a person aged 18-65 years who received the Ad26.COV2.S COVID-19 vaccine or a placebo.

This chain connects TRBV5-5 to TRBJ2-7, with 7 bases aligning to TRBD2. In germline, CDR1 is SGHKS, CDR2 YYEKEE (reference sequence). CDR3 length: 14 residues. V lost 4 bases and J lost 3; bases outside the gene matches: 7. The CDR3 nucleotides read TGTGCCAGCAGCGCCGGACTAGATCGCTACGAGCAGTACTTC. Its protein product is CASSAGLDRYEQYF. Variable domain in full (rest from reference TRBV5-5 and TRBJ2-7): DAGVTQSPTHLIKTRGQQVTLRCSPISGHKSVSWYQQVLGQGPQFIFQYYEKEERGRGNFPDRFSARQFPNYSSELNVNALLLGDSALYLCASSAGLDRYEQYFGPGTRLTVT.

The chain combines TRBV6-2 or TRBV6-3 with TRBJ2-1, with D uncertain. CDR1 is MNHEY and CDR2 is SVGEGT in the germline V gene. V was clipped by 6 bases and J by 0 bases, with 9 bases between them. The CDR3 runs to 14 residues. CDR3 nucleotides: TGTGCCAGCAGCGGACCAAGCTCCTACAATGAGCAGTTCTTC. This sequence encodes CASSGPSSYNEQFF.

CDR3 in amino acids: CASSSTGTGFGEQYF. CDR3 sequence (DNA): TGTGCCAGCAGTTCAACCGGGACAGGGTTTGGAGAGCAGTACTTC. J is TRBJ2-7 and V is TRBV28, with 9 positions matching TRBD1. The CDR3 totals 15 residues. Per germline, CDR1 MDHEN and CDR2 SYDVKM. Trimming cost V 4 bases and J 7 bases; bases outside gene matches: 11.

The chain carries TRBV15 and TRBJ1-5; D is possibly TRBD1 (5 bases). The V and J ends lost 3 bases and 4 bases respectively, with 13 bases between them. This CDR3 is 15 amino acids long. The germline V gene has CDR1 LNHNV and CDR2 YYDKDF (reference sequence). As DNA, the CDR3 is TGTGCCACCAGCAGGTCAGGGAATTTAAATCAGCCCCAGCATTTT. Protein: CATSRSGNLNQPQHF. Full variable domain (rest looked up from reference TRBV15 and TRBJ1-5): DAMVIQNPRYQVTQFGKPVTLSCSQTLNHNVMYWYQQKSSQAPKLLFHYYDKDFNNEADTPDNFQSRRPNTSFCFLDIRSPGLGDTAMYLCATSRSGNLNQPQHFGDGTRLSIL.

The CDR3 DNA sequence: TGCGCCAGCAGCTCTAGCGGGGGACCTTACGAGCAGTACTTC. Translating gives CASSSSGGPYEQYF. J is TRBJ2-7 and V is TRBV5-1; 10 bases align to TRBD2. With V trimmed by 3 bases and J by 4 bases, 4 bases remained unmatched. Germline-derived CDR1 and CDR2 are SGHRS and YFSETQ. This CDR3 spans 14 amino acids.

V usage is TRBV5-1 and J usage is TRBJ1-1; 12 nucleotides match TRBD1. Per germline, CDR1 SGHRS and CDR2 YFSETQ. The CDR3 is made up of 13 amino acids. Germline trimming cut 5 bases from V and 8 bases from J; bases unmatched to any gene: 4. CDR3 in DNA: TGCGCCAGCAGTACCGGGACAGGGGGCGAAGCTTTCTTT. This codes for CASSTGTGGEAFF.

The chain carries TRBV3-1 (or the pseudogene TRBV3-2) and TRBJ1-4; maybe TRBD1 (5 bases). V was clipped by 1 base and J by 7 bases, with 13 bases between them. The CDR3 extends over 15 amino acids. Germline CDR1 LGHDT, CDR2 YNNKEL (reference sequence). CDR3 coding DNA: TGTGCCAGCAGCCAAGGGACCGGGAGGGGTGAAAAACTGTTTTTT. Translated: CASSQGTGRGEKLFF.

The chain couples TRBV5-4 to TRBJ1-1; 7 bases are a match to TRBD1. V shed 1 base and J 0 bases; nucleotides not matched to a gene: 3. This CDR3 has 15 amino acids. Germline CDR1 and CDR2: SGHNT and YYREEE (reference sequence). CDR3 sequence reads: CASSLPGTVNTEAFF. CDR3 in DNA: TGTGCCAGCAGCTTGCCTGGGACAGTGAACACTGAAGCTTTCTTT.

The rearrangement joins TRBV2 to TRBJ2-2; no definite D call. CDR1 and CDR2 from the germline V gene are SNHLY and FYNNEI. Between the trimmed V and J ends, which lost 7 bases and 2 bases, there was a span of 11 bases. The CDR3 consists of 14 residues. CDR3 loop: CASKLGPNTGELFF. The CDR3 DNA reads TGTGCCAGCAAGTTAGGTCCCAACACCGGGGAGCTGTTTTTT.

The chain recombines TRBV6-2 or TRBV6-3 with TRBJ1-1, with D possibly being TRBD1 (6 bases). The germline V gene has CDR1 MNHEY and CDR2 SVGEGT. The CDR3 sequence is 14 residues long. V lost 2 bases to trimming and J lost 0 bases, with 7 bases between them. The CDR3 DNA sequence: TGTGCCAGCAGTTACCAGGGGTTGAACACTGAAGCTTTCTTT. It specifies CASSYQGLNTEAFF.